This is a list of T cell receptor beta chains from one sample in a study of OX40 agonist ivuxolimab in advanced cancers. Using immunoSEQ multiplex PCR, the repertoire was profiled, and TCRdb retains in-frame clones only, with some absent. This table holds approximately 58,000 clones, 65% to 85% found once. The sequencing used CD4+ or CD8+ T cells sorted from blood, collected in a trial of the OX40 agonist ivuxolimab. These receptors all stem from an adult with an advanced solid tumor such as melanoma, head and neck, liver or kidney cancer. The CDR3 runs from the conserved cysteine through the conserved F or W. The D gene is left open where the match is weak. Part of the rows lack a size; the others show once, few, many or a class for expanded clones.

v_gene	d_gene	abundance	j_gene	CDR3aa	CDR3nt
TRBV11-2	TRBD2	.	TRBJ2-7	CASSLRASGSRDYEQYF	TGTGCCAGCAGCTTAAGGGCTAGCGGGAGTAGGGACTACGAGCAGTACTTC
TRBV9	.	.	TRBJ2-2	CASTRGGADTGELFF	TGTGCCAGCACCCGAGGGGGGGCTGACACCGGGGAGCTGTTTTTT
TRBV5-6	TRBD1	.	TRBJ1-2	CASSGGQAYYGYTF	TGTGCCAGCAGCGGGGGACAGGCTTACTATGGCTACACCTTC
TRBV19	TRBD2	once	TRBJ2-5	CASSPLAAQETQYF	TGTGCCAGTAGCCCACTAGCGGCCCAAGAGACCCAGTACTTC
TRBV4-2	.	once	TRBJ2-3	CASSQVASGSGGTDTQYF	TGTGCCAGCAGCCAAGTCGCCAGCGGGTCTGGGGGCACAGATACGCAGTATTTT
TRBV10-2	TRBD1	once	TRBJ1-5	CASSPQGFGQPQHF	TGCGCCAGCAGTCCACAGGGGTTCGGTCAGCCCCAGCATTTT
TRBV7-6	.	.	TRBJ2-5	CASSPQEVTGTQETQYF	TGTGCCAGCAGTCCTCAGGAGGTAACAGGTACCCAAGAGACCCAGTACTTC
TRBV6-6	.	once	TRBJ2-6	CASSSSGANVLTF	TGTGCCAGCAGTTCCTCTGGGGCCAACGTCCTGACTTTC
TRBV11-2	.	.	TRBJ1-2	CASSLGGGRYGYTF	TGTGCCAGCAGCTTAGGTGGGGGCAGGTACGGCTACACCTTC
TRBV11-1	.	.	TRBJ2-1	CASSSGVYNEQFF	TGTGCCAGCAGCTCAGGGGTCTACAATGAGCAGTTCTTC
TRBV5-1	.	.	TRBJ2-3	CASSLELPGTDTQYF	TGCGCCAGCAGCTTGGAGCTTCCTGGCACAGATACGCAGTATTTT
TRBV7-9	TRBD1	few	TRBJ1-2	CASSPKGQVAGYTF	TGTGCCAGCAGCCCAAAGGGACAGGTGGCTGGCTACACCTTC
TRBV18	TRBD2	few	TRBJ2-4	CASSPPAREGRIQYF	TGTGCCAGCTCACCACCGGCGCGGGAGGGCCGGATTCAGTACTTC
TRBV7-2	.	.	TRBJ2-7	CASSLGGGGRQYF	TGTGCCAGCAGCTTAGGTGGAGGGGGCCGACAGTACTTC
TRBV5-6	.	.	TRBJ1-1	CASSGFTASSNTEAFF	TGTGCCAGCAGCGGTTTCACGGCGAGTTCGAACACTGAAGCTTTCTTT
TRBV4-2	TRBD1	.	TRBJ2-7	CASSQESGAGTGLVWEQYF	TGTGCCAGCAGCCAAGAAAGTGGGGCCGGGACAGGGTTGGTTTGGGAGCAGTACTTC
TRBV2	.	.	TRBJ1-2	CASSGRQSLLLDGYTF	TGTGCCAGCAGTGGGAGGCAGTCCCTCCTCCTCGATGGCTACACCTTC
TRBV7-6	TRBD2	.	TRBJ2-2	CASSVSGGPSTGELFF	TGTGCCAGCAGCGTCAGCGGGGGTCCGAGCACCGGGGAGCTGTTTTTT
TRBV7-9	TRBD2	.	TRBJ2-1	CASSPLGRASGSNEQFF	TGTGCCAGCAGCCCCCTTGGGAGGGCTAGCGGGAGCAATGAGCAGTTCTTC
TRBV10-3	.	.	TRBJ1-5	CAIRAGLDQPQHF	TGTGCCATCAGAGCGGGGCTCGATCAGCCCCAGCATTTT
TRBV5-4	.	.	TRBJ2-3	CASSLQIGFGTDTQYF	TGTGCCAGCAGCTTGCAGATCGGTTTCGGCACAGATACGCAGTATTTT
TRBV10-3	TRBD1	few	TRBJ2-1	CAISGQGADEQFF	TGTGCCATCAGTGGACAGGGGGCAGATGAGCAGTTCTTC
TRBV7-2	TRBD1	few	TRBJ2-5	CASSDPDREETQYF	TGTGCCAGCAGCGACCCGGACAGGGAAGAGACCCAGTACTTC
TRBV6-6	.	once	TRBJ2-5	CASSYTGPQETQYF	TGTGCCAGCAGTTACACCGGACCGCAAGAGACCCAGTACTTC
TRBV29-1	TRBD1	.	TRBJ2-1	CSVEATGGNEQFF	TGCAGCGTTGAGGCGACAGGGGGAAATGAGCAGTTCTTC
TRBV5-4	.	.	TRBJ1-3	CASSPTQGSGNTIYF	TGTGCCAGCAGCCCAACCCAGGGTTCTGGAAACACCATATATTTT
TRBV27	.	.	TRBJ2-7	CASSQGPFSYEQYF	TGTGCCAGCAGTCAGGGACCGTTCTCCTACGAGCAGTACTTC
TRBV5-1	.	.	TRBJ1-1	CASSDGRRNTEAFF	TGCGCCAGCAGCGACGGTAGACGGAACACTGAAGCTTTCTTT
TRBV7-9	.	.	TRBJ2-1	CASSLVRWGAYNEQFF	TGTGCCAGCAGCTTAGTCAGGTGGGGGGCCTACAATGAGCAGTTCTTC
TRBV28	.	.	TRBJ1-1	CASSLVGGGRTEAFF	TGTGCCAGCAGTTTAGTCGGGGGGGGAAGGACTGAAGCTTTCTTT
TRBV7-8	.	.	TRBJ2-5	CASSLKRQLQETQYF	TGTGCCAGCAGCTTAAAAAGACAGCTACAAGAGACCCAGTACTTC
TRBV19	TRBD2	.	TRBJ2-7	CASKKQAGIYEQYF	TGTGCCAGTAAAAAGCAAGCGGGGATCTACGAGCAGTACTTC
TRBV6-1	.	.	TRBJ2-7	CASSEFAGSSYEQYF	TGTGCCAGCAGTGAATTCGCAGGGTCCTCCTACGAGCAGTACTTC
TRBV18	.	.	TRBJ2-2	CASSLRTEPDTGELFF	TGTGCCAGCTCACTTAGGACAGAACCTGACACCGGGGAGCTGTTTTTT
TRBV15	.	few	TRBJ1-4	CATSRGGNEKLFF	TGTGCCACCAGCAGAGGGGGGAATGAAAAACTGTTTTTT
TRBV7-3	TRBD1	.	TRBJ2-3	CASSPGTGGDTQYF	TGTGCCAGCAGCCCCGGGACAGGTGGGGATACGCAGTATTTT
TRBV7-2	.	.	TRBJ1-2	CASSLQGNYGYTF	TGTGCCAGCAGCTTACAAGGGAACTATGGCTACACCTTC
TRBV7-2	.	.	TRBJ1-6	CASSKDQPGVSPPHF	TGTGCCAGCAGCAAAGACCAGCCAGGGGTTTCACCCCCCCACTTT
TRBV11-3	.	.	TRBJ1-6	CASSLAAGVPSSPLHF	TGTGCCAGCAGCTTAGCCGCAGGGGTCCCTAGTTCACCCCTCCACTTT
TRBV7-9	.	.	TRBJ2-1	CASSLALGSSEQFF	TGTGCCAGCAGCTTAGCACTAGGGTCTAGTGAGCAGTTCTTC
TRBV12-5	TRBD1	.	TRBJ2-1	CASRDRDYNEQFF	TGTGCTAGCCGGGACAGGGATTACAATGAGCAGTTCTTC
TRBV5-1	.	.	TRBJ1-4	CASSDDRTEKLFF	TGCGCCAGCAGCGACGACAGGACGGAAAAACTGTTTTTT
TRBV4-3	.	.	TRBJ2-3	CASSQELSTDTQYF	TGCGCCAGCAGCCAAGAATTGTCCACAGATACGCAGTATTTT
TRBV6-1	.	.	TRBJ1-1	CASGEGQYEAFF	TGTGCCAGCGGGGAGGGCCAATATGAAGCTTTCTTT
TRBV27	TRBD2	few	TRBJ2-3	CASRLAGGTDTQYF	TGTGCCAGCCGCCTAGCGGGGGGGACAGATACGCAGTATTTT
TRBV19	.	.	TRBJ2-7	CASSIGVATTSSYEQYF	TGTGCCAGTAGTATAGGGGTCGCTACTACCTCTTCCTACGAGCAGTACTTC
TRBV19	.	.	TRBJ1-1	CASGGRVRGTEAFF	TGTGCCAGCGGGGGGAGGGTTCGGGGCACTGAAGCTTTCTTT
TRBV9	.	.	TRBJ1-3	CASSVEALGRGNTIYF	TGTGCCAGCAGCGTAGAGGCGCTAGGACGGGGAAACACCATATATTTT
TRBV5-1	.	.	TRBJ1-2	CASSLALPGLTTRDGYTF	TGCGCCAGCAGCTTGGCGCTCCCGGGACTGACAACGAGGGATGGCTACACCTTC
TRBV6-5	TRBD1	.	TRBJ1-2	CASSYLGQGGYGYTF	TGTGCCAGCAGTTACTTGGGACAGGGGGGGTATGGCTACACCTTC
TRBV7-9	TRBD2	.	TRBJ2-3	CASSLSGISTDTQYF	TGTGCCAGCAGCTTGAGCGGGATCAGCACAGATACGCAGTATTTT
TRBV5-5	TRBD1	.	TRBJ1-1	CASSLIDRVVVNTEAFF	TGTGCCAGCAGCTTGATCGACAGGGTGGTTGTGAACACTGAAGCTTTCTTT
TRBV19	.	.	TRBJ1-5	CASSPTGGGTEPQHF	TGTGCCAGTAGTCCGACTGGGGGGGGCACGGAGCCCCAGCATTTT
TRBV7-9	.	few	TRBJ2-1	CASSTLRGRSYNEQFF	TGTGCCAGCAGCACCCTTAGAGGGCGGTCCTACAATGAGCAGTTCTTC
TRBV7-3	TRBD2	.	TRBJ2-1	CASSFGLAGYNEQFF	TGTGCCAGCAGCTTCGGACTAGCGGGATACAATGAGCAGTTCTTC
TRBV19	.	.	TRBJ1-5	CASKGVAGGNQPQHF	TGTGCCAGTAAGGGGGTTGCGGGGGGCAACCAGCCCCAGCATTTT
TRBV7-2	TRBD2	.	TRBJ2-5	CASSYTSVGRETQYF	TGTGCCAGCAGCTATACTAGCGTGGGACGGGAGACCCAGTACTTC
TRBV5-8	.	.	TRBJ1-5	CASSKGYSNQPQHF	TGTGCCAGCAGCAAAGGGTATAGCAATCAGCCCCAGCATTTT
TRBV18	.	.	TRBJ2-5	CASSPFGGETQYF	TGTGCCAGCTCACCATTCGGGGGAGAGACCCAGTACTTC
TRBV7-7	TRBD1	.	TRBJ2-2	CASSLRQGTGELFF	TGTGCTAGCAGCCTCCGACAGGGGACCGGGGAGCTGTTTTTT